The 5 T cell receptor beta chains listed next were all sequenced from one sample in a study of blood T cell repertoires in COVID-19 (dated by TCRdb to 2020 to 2021). Library method: the immunoSEQ multiplex PCR assay. TCRdb holds this immuneACCESS table with in-frame rearrangements only. Some clones are missing; in checked studies, unresolved V genes explain under half, and the rest has no known cause. This sample lists more than 40,000 clones; 65% to 85% were detected once. The ten most abundant clones make up 2.5% of the sample. Input material: peripheral blood. These receptors all stem from a man over 45 with acute or convalescent COVID-19.

The chain joins TRBV6-1 to TRBJ2-5; 9 bases fit TRBD1. V shed 3 bases, J shed 1 base, and the junction held 6 bases outside the gene matches. The CDR3 has 16 residues. The germline V gene encodes CDR1 MNHNS and CDR2 SASEGT. The CDR3 reads CASSEGTGFTQETQYF. CDR3 DNA: TGTGCCAGCAGTGAGGGGACAGGGTTTACCCAAGAGACCCAGTACTTC.

The chain uses TRBV5-1 and TRBJ1-3; 11 bases fit TRBD1. V trimming: 2 bases; J trimming: 0 bases; junction bases outside the gene matches: 4. CDR1 is SGHRS, CDR2 YFSETQ, per germline. This CDR3 contains 17 residues. CDR3: CASSFTGTGGSGNTIYF. The CDR3 DNA reads TGCGCCAGCAGCTTTACCGGGACAGGGGGCTCTGGAAACACCATATATTTT.

The CDR3 reads CASRTSGTSYEQYF. In DNA, the CDR3 is TGTGCCAGTCGGACTAGCGGGACCTCCTACGAGCAGTACTTC. This chain joins TRBV19 and TRBJ2-7, with 12 nucleotides matching TRBD2. The germline V gene encodes CDR1 LNHDA and CDR2 SQIVND (reference sequence). There are 14 residues in the CDR3. V lost 8 bases and J lost 0; bases outside the gene matches: 2.

The chain combines TRBV5-1 with TRBJ2-2, with D perhaps matching TRBD2 (5 bases). Germline-derived CDR1 and CDR2 are SGHRS and YFSETQ. The CDR3 has 15 amino acids. Trimming stripped 1 base from V and 3 bases from J, with 10 bases between. The CDR3 DNA reads TGCGCCAGCAGCTTGCGGACGGAGGACACCGGGGAGCTGTTTTTT. It encodes CASSLRTEDTGELFF.

V usage is TRBV5-8 and J usage is TRBJ1-6, with 9 bases identical to TRBD1. Losses at the gene ends were 2 bases for V and 7 bases for J; bases not matched to a gene: 7. CDR1 is SGHTS, CDR2 YDEGEE, per germline. This CDR3 is built from 16 residues. For the CDR3, the DNA is TGTGCCAGCAGCTTTCCCGGGACAGGGAAAAATTCACCCCTCCACTTT. It encodes CASSFPGTGKNSPLHF.